A single sample gave rise to the 26 T cell receptor beta chains below, sequenced in a study of T cells after somatic rescue of genetic block. Method: immunoSEQ multiplex PCR; TCRdb's copy keeps in-frame clones and lacks some. The sample holds tens of thousands of clones, approximately 90% seen once. The sequencing input was peripheral blood mononuclear cells (PBMCs). The receptors originated from a man aged 35 to 55.

The chain recombines TRBV5-4 with TRBJ2-4; D remains ambiguous. There are 13 residues in the CDR3. The germline gives CDR1 SGHNT, CDR2 YYREEE (reference sequence). The germline V and J ends were trimmed by 3 bases and 9 bases, with 13 bases remaining between them. CDR3 bases: TGTGCCAGCAGCTCCCGGACGGCCGCCATTCAGTACTTC. It codes for CASSSRTAAIQYF.

The chain has TRBV7-3 and TRBJ1-1, with D possibly TRBD1 on 5 matching bases. The CDR3 consists of 13 residues. V shed 4 bases and J shed 0 bases, with 6 bases lying between them. The germline CDR1 and CDR2 sequences are SGHTA and FQGTGA. The DNA for the CDR3 is TGTGCCAGCAGCTGGGGGATGAACACTGAAGCTTTCTTT. Translating gives CASSWGMNTEAFF.

The gene calls are TRBV25-1 and TRBJ2-1; no definite D call. Germline values: CDR1 MGHDK, CDR2 SYGVNS. The CDR3 runs 12 residues. The germline V and J ends were trimmed by 6 bases and 4 bases, with 7 bases remaining between them. In nucleotides, the CDR3 is TGTGCCAGCAGCACGACGTACAATGAGCAGTTCTTC. This gives the protein CASSTTYNEQFF.

The chain combines TRBV11-2 with TRBJ2-1; D gene unclear. Germline CDR1 SGHAT, CDR2 FQNNGV. The CDR3 is 15 residues long. V lost 5 bases, J lost 5 bases, and 16 bases lay in between. The CDR3 region has the DNA TGTGCCAGCAGCCTCCTGGGCCACACAGACAATGAGCAGTTCTTC. It specifies CASSLLGHTDNEQFF.

CDR3 sequence reads: CATSRDKFGTGGADGYTF. The CDR3 nucleotides read TGTGCCACCAGCAGAGATAAGTTCGGGACAGGGGGCGCGGATGGCTACACCTTC. The chain links TRBV15 to TRBJ1-2; 12 nucleotides match TRBD1. The CDR3 length is 18 residues. The V gene end was trimmed by 0 bases and the J gene end by 6 bases; junction bases not matched to a gene: 11. From germline, CDR1 is LNHNV and CDR2 YYDKDF (reference sequence).

DNA for the CDR3: TGTGCCATCAGAGGCCCTTCTGGAAACACCATATATTTT. It is translated as CAIRGPSGNTIYF. The chain combines TRBV10-3 with TRBJ1-3; D is undetermined. Germline V gene data show CDR1 as ENHRY and CDR2 as SYGVKD. Deletions cut 6 bases from V and 1 base from J, with 7 bases between. The CDR3 contains 13 residues.

The V and J genes are TRBV6-5 and TRBJ2-1; D is possibly TRBD2 (6 bases). Germline lookup yields CDR1 MNHEY and CDR2 SVGAGI. The V gene lost 5 bases and the J gene lost 5 bases, with 13 bases spanning the gap. CDR3 length: 14 amino acids. For the CDR3, the DNA is TGTGCCAGCAGTGAGGCGGGATTTAACAATGAGCAGTTCTTC. Its translation: CASSEAGFNNEQFF.

The chain uses TRBV19 and TRBJ1-2, with D possibly being TRBD1 (5 bases). The CDR3 sequence is 15 residues long. Trimming took 7 bases from V and 4 from J, leaving 19 bases between them. Germline V gene sequence: CDR1 LNHDA, CDR2 SQIVND (reference sequence). The CDR3 DNA reads as TGTGCCAGTAACGAGGGGTCTTTTCGGGCCTATGGCTACACCTTC. Protein sequence: CASNEGSFRAYGYTF.

The chain links TRBV14 to TRBJ1-1; D remains ambiguous. This CDR3 is 13 amino acids long. V was cut by 3 bases and J by 1 base, with 6 bases left in between. Germline V gene lookup returns CDR1 SGHDN and CDR2 FVKESK. CDR3 nucleotides: TGTGCCAGCAGCCACCAGACGAACACTGAAGCTTTCTTT. Encoded protein: CASSHQTNTEAFF.

The rearrangement links TRBV19 to TRBJ2-1, with a tentative D call TRBD1 (6 bases). Trimming removed 5 bases at V and 8 bases at J, with 10 bases between. Germline V CDR1 and CDR2: LNHDA, SQIVND (reference sequence). The CDR3 covers 12 residues. In DNA, the CDR3 is TGTGCCAGTAGTCTACAGGGTGATGAGCAGTTCTTC. Translation gives CASSLQGDEQFF.

The chain employs TRBV7-2 and TRBJ2-1; D unclear. CDR3 size: 15 residues. Between the trimmed V and J ends, which lost 3 bases and 5 bases, there was a span of 14 bases. Per the germline V gene, CDR1 is SGHTA and CDR2 is FQGNSA. The CDR3 nucleotides read TGTGCCAGCAGCTTCAGAGCAACTTACGACAATGAGCAGTTCTTC. Translation gives CASSFRATYDNEQFF.

The CDR3 sequence: CASTPGGRTGELFF. The DNA for the CDR3 is TGTGCCAGCACTCCGGGGGGGAGGACCGGGGAGCTGTTTTTT. The gene calls are TRBV28 and TRBJ2-2; the match to TRBD2 covers 8 bases. V was pared by 7 bases and J by 5 bases, with 6 bases of the junction left unmatched. The CDR3 has 14 amino acids. The V gene's germline CDR1 is MDHEN and CDR2 SYDVKM. Complete variable domain (other parts from reference TRBV28 and TRBJ2-2): DVKVTQSSRYLVKRTGEKVFLECVQDMDHENMFWYRQDPGLGLRLIYFSYDVKMKEKGDIPEGYSVSREKKERFSLILESASTNQTSMYLCASTPGGRTGELFFGEGSRLTVL.

This clone was seen just once. This chain links TRBV7-2 with TRBJ2-7; 11 positions agree with TRBD1. The junction had 4 bases not matched to a gene; V was cut back by 5 bases and J by 4 bases. The CDR3 loop spans 14 amino acids. CDR1 SGHTA and CDR2 FQGNSA come from the germline V gene. CDR3 amino acids: CASSKGQGGYEQYF. In nucleotides, the CDR3 is TGTGCCAGCAGCAAGGGACAGGGGGGGTACGAGCAGTACTTC.

The chain uses TRBV18 and TRBJ2-2; 7 bases are a match to TRBD1. Looked up from germline, CDR1 is KGHSH and CDR2 is LQKENI. The V segment lost 3 bases and the J segment 1 base; nucleotides outside the gene matches: 2. The CDR3 is made up of 15 amino acids. The CDR3 bases are TGTGCCAGCTCACCCGACAGGGTGAACACCGGGGAGCTGTTTTTT. It encodes CASSPDRVNTGELFF.

This sequence joins TRBV6-1 and TRBJ1-5, with D hard to call. From germline, CDR1 is MNHNS and CDR2 SASEGT. The CDR3 is 13 amino acids. V was shortened by 8 bases and J by 4 bases, with 12 bases between the two germline ends. The DNA of the CDR3 is TGTGCCAGCTCCTGGGGTGGGAATCAGCCCCAGCATTTT. Amino acids: CASSWGGNQPQHF.

This rearrangement joins TRBV18 to TRBJ2-3; D gene uncertain. This CDR3 is built from 15 residues. Trimming left V 2 bases short and J 0 bases short, with 9 bases between. In germline, CDR1 is KGHSH, CDR2 LQKENI. CDR3: CASSPSQLSTDTQYF. The CDR3 DNA sequence: TGTGCCAGCTCACCATCACAGCTTAGCACAGATACGCAGTATTTT.

The J gene is TRBJ2-3, the V gene TRBV27; 7 bases map to TRBD2. Germline V gene sequence: CDR1 MNHEY, CDR2 SMNVEV (reference sequence). V lost 11 bases, J lost 6 bases, and 11 bases stayed unmatched. The CDR3 is 13 residues long. This CDR3 is CAEGEGRDDTQYF. In DNA form, the CDR3 reads TGTGCCGAAGGCGAGGGGAGGGATGATACGCAGTATTTT.

V is TRBV4-1 and J is TRBJ2-3, with 9 nucleotides matching TRBD1. Germline trimming cut 1 base from V and 8 bases from J; bases unmatched to any gene: 4. The CDR3 consists of 14 residues. CDR1 MGHRA and CDR2 YSYEKL come from the germline V gene. CDR3 DNA: TGCGCCAGCAGCCAAGCAACAGGGGGCGGTACGCAGTATTTT. Translated, it gives CASSQATGGGTQYF.

This clone has only one observation. V usage is TRBV5-5 and J usage is TRBJ2-1; 8 nucleotides match TRBD1. Trimming removed 4 bases from V and 7 bases from J; junction bases left unmatched: 10. The germline V gene encodes CDR1 SGHKS and CDR2 YYEKEE (reference sequence). The CDR3 runs 15 residues. This chain's CDR3 is CASSEDRAMGNEQFF. CDR3 nucleotide sequence: TGTGCCAGCAGCGAGGACAGGGCTATGGGGAATGAGCAGTTCTTC.

A single count supports this clone. This rearrangement joins TRBV7-3 to TRBJ1-1, with a possible D match to TRBD1 (5 bases). The germline V and J ends were trimmed by 6 bases and 4 bases, with 12 bases remaining between them. The V gene's germline CDR1 is SGHTA and CDR2 FQGTGA. This CDR3 is built from 13 residues. This CDR3 reads CASRRDRATEAFF. The CDR3 DNA reads TGTGCCAGCAGGCGGGACCGAGCCACTGAAGCTTTCTTT.

The genes are TRBV5-6 and TRBJ2-5, with D uncertain. The V gene's germline CDR1 is SGHDT and CDR2 YYEEEE. The CDR3 is 11 amino acids. The V end lost 3 bases, the J end lost 5 bases, and 5 bases lay between the germline ends. The CDR3 DNA reads as TGTGCCAGCAGCTCGTCGGAGACCCAGTACTTC. Amino acid sequence: CASSSSETQYF. Variable domain in full (rest from reference TRBV5-6 and TRBJ2-5): DAGVTQSPTHLIKTRGQQVTLRCSPKSGHDTVSWYQQALGQGPQFIFQYYEEEERQRGNFPDRFSGHQFPNYSSELNVNALLLGDSALYLCASSSSETQYFGPGTRLLVL.

The chain carries TRBV9 and TRBJ2-3; D gene ambiguous. The CDR3 has 13 residues. The ends were cut back, 2 bases at V and 3 bases at J, with 7 bases in the middle. CDR1 and CDR2 from the germline V gene are SGDLS and YYNGEE. The CDR3 here is CASSVTATDTQYF. DNA for the CDR3: TGTGCCAGCAGCGTCACAGCGACAGATACGCAGTATTTT. Drawing the rest from reference TRBV9 and TRBJ2-3, the complete variable domain is DSGVTQTPKHLITATGQRVTLRCSPRSGDLSVYWYQQSLDQGLQFLIQYYNGEERAKGNILERFSAQQFPDLHSELNLSSLELGDSALYFCASSVTATDTQYFGPGTRLTVL.

Only one count was recorded for this clone. The rearrangement uses TRBV4-1 and TRBJ2-4; 14 bases are a match to TRBD2. CDR3 length: 18 residues. Germline V CDR1 and CDR2: MGHRA, YSYEKL. J was trimmed by 0 bases and V by 1 base; bases with no gene match: 2. CDR3 coding DNA: TGCGCCAGCAGCCAAGGACTAGCGGGAGGGGTAGCCAAAAACATTCAGTACTTC. Its protein product is CASSQGLAGGVAKNIQYF.

The chain is built from TRBV7-6 and TRBJ2-7; D gene ambiguous. The CDR3 consists of 14 residues. The germline V and J ends were trimmed by 3 bases and 0 bases, with 9 bases remaining between them. Per the germline V gene, CDR1 is SGHVS and CDR2 is FNYEAQ. The CDR3 coding sequence is TGTGCCAGCAGCTTCACAGCGAGCTCCTACGAGCAGTACTTC. It codes for CASSFTASSYEQYF.

This clone was seen once. This rearrangement joins TRBV4-1 to TRBJ1-4; 9 bases line up with TRBD1. This CDR3 spans 16 amino acids. V dropped 4 bases and J dropped 8; count of bases not matched to a gene: 11. Germline V CDR1 and CDR2: MGHRA, YSYEKL. In DNA, the CDR3 is TGCGCCAGCAGCCCGGACCTCGGACAGGGGAAAGAAAAACTGTTTTTT. The encoded protein is CASSPDLGQGKEKLFF.

The chain is built from TRBV27 and TRBJ1-5; D may be TRBD1 (5 bases). Trimming pared 5 bases from V and 5 bases from J, leaving 10 bases between. Per the germline V gene, CDR1 is MNHEY and CDR2 is SMNVEV (reference sequence). The CDR3 extends over 13 amino acids. The CDR3 is CASSGGTDQPQHF. The CDR3 coding sequence is TGTGCCAGCAGTGGCGGGACGGATCAGCCCCAGCATTTT.